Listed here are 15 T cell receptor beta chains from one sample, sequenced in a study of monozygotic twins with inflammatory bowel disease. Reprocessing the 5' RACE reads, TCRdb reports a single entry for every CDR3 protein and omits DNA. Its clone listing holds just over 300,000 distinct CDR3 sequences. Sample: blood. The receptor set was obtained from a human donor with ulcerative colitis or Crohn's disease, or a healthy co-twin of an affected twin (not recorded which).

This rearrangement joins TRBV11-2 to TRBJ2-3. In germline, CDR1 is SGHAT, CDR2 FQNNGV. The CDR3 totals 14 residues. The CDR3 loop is CASSLAYGTDTQYF.

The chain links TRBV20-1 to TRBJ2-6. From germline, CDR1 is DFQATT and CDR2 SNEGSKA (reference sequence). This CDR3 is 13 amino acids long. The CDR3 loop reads CSPQPGGANVLTF.

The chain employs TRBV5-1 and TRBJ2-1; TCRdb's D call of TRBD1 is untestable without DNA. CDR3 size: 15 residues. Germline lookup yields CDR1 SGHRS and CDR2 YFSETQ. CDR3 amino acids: CASSGAVQTYNEQFF.

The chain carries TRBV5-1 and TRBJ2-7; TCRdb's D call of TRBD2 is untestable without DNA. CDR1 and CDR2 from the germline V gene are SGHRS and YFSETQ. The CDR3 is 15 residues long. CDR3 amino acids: CASSRTSGTTYEQYF. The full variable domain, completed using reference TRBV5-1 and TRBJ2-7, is KAGVTQTPRYLIKTRGQQVTLSCSPISGHRSVSWYQQTPGQGLQFLFEYFSETQRNKGNFPGRFSGRQFSNSRSEMNVSTLELGDSALYLCASSRTSGTTYEQYFGPGTRLTVT.

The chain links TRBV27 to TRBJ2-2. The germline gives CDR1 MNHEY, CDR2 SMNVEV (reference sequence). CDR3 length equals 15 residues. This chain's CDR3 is CASTPGERATGELFF.

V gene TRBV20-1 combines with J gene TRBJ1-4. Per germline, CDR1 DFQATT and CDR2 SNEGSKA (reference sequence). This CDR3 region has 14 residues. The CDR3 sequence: CSASLKLMREKLFF.

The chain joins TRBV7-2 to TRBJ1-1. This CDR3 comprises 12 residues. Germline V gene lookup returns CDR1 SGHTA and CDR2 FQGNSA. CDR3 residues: CASSLLRTEAFF.

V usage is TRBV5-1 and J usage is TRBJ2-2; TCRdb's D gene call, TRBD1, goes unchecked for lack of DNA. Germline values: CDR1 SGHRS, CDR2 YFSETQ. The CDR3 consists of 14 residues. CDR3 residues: CASSLEGGGGELFF.

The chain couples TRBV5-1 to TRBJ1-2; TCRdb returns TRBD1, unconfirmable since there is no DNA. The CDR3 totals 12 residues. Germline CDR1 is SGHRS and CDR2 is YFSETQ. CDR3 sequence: CASSLSGDGYTF. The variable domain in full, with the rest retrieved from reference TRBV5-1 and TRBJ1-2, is KAGVTQTPRYLIKTRGQQVTLSCSPISGHRSVSWYQQTPGQGLQFLFEYFSETQRNKGNFPGRFSGRQFSNSRSEMNVSTLELGDSALYLCASSLSGDGYTFGSGTRLTVV.

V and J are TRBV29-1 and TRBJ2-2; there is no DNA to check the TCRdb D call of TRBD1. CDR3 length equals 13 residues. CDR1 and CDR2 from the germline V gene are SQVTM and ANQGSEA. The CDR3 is CSVETGPTGELFF.

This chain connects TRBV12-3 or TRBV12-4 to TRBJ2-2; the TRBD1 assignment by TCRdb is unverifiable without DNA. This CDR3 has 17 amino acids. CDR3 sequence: CASSFLVGTGNTGELFF.

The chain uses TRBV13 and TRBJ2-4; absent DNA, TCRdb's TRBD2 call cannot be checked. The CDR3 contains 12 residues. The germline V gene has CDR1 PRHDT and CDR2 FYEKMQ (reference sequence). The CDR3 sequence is CASSSTSGIQYF.

CDR3 in amino acids: CASSTGRTARNTEAFF. J is TRBJ1-1 and V is TRBV5-1; TCRdb's D gene call, TRBD1, goes unchecked for lack of DNA. The CDR3 loop spans 16 amino acids. The germline V gene has CDR1 SGHRS and CDR2 YFSETQ.

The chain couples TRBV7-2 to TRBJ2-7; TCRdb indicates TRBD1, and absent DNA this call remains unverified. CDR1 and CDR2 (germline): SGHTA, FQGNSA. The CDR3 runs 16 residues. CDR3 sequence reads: CASSNIAGQGSYEQYF. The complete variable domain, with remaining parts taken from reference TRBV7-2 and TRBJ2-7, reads GAGVSQSPSNKVTEKGKDVELRCDPISGHTALYWYRQSLGQGLEFLIYFQGNSAPDKSGLPSDRFSAERTGGSVSTLTIQRTQQEDSAVYLCASSNIAGQGSYEQYFGPGTRLTVT.

Here the CDR3 reads CASSLDGTINTGELFF. This chain connects TRBV5-4 to TRBJ2-2; TCRdb designates TRBD1, a call that cannot be tested without DNA. Germline values: CDR1 SGHNT, CDR2 YYREEE (reference sequence). The CDR3 spans 16 residues.